The TCR beta chain under discussion was sequenced for a study of shared T cell receptors in the human thymus. The protocol was immunoSEQ multiplex PCR, while the TCRdb copy is restricted to in-frame clones and leaves out a portion. The profile shows approximately 580,000 clones, 75% to 85% of them singletons. The germline gives CDR1 SNHLY, CDR2 FYNNEI. The J segment lost 6 bases and the V segment lost 2 bases, leaving 6 bases of the junction unmatched. CDR3 length: 16 residues. These records were also assigned to another study, of human thymus T cells. That study adds: Having corrective surgery for congenital heart defects, healthy Finnish infants were the ones who donated. In corrective heart surgery, resections were taken, and these provided the thymus tissue. Within thymic and blood repertoires, V and J gene usage appeared to be biased. Related studies noted strongly shared thymic repertoires across unrelated people.

Sequencing was performed on thymocytes. This TCR came from a boy younger than two with a congenital heart defect. The chain uses TRBV2 and TRBJ2-1; 11 bases map to TRBD2. In nucleotides, the CDR3 is TGTGCCAGCAGTGAACGGCGGCTAGCGGGAGGCAATGAGCAGTTCTTC. As protein: CASSERRLAGGNEQFF.